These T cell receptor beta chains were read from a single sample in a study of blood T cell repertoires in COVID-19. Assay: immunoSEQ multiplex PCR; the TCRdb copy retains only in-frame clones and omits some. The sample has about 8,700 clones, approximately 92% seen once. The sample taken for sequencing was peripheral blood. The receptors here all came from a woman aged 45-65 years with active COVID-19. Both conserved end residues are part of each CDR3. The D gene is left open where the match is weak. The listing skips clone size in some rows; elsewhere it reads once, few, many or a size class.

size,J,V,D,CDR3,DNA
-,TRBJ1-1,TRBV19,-,CASSIGGAGEAFF,TGTGCCAGTAGTATAGGCGGGGCTGGTGAAGCTTTCTTT
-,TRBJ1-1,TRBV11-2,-,CASSFAGTEAFF,TGTGCCAGCAGCTTTGCGGGGACTGAAGCTTTCTTT
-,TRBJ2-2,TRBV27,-,CASSKLGVGAGHGELFF,TGTGCCAGCAGCAAACTCGGAGTGGGAGCGGGTCACGGGGAGCTGTTTTTT
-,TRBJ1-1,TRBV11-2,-,CASSLAHLQGEAFF,TGTGCCAGCAGCTTAGCGCACCTACAGGGTGAAGCTTTCTTT
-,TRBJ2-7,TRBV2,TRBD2,CARARTSGSYEQYF,TGTGCCAGGGCCAGGACTAGCGGAAGTTACGAGCAGTACTTC
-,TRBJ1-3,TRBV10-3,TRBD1,CAISGTGHSGNTIYF,TGTGCCATCAGTGGGACAGGGCATTCTGGAAACACCATATATTTT
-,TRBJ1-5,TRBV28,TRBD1,CASSFTGGANQPQHF,TGTGCCAGCAGTTTCACAGGGGGCGCCAATCAGCCCCAGCATTTT
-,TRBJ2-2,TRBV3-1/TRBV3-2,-,CASRYSRNTGELFF,TGTGCCAGCAGGTACAGTCGGAACACCGGGGAGCTGTTTTTT
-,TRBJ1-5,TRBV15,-,CATSRDPTANQPQHF,TGTGCCACCAGCAGAGATCCGACAGCCAATCAGCCCCAGCATTTT
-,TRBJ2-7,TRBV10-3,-,CAISESTLGFSYEQYF,TGTGCCATCAGTGAGTCGACTCTCGGGTTCTCCTACGAGCAGTACTTC
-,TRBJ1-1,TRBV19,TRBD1,CASSTRDRGAFF,TGTGCCAGTAGTACGCGGGACAGGGGAGCTTTCTTT
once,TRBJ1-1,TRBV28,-,CASSLSIGTKGNTEAFF,TGTGCCAGCAGTTTATCAATAGGGACAAAGGGGAACACTGAAGCTTTCTTT
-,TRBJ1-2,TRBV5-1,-,CASSSEGGTYGYTF,TGCGCCAGCTCCTCGGAGGGGGGGACATATGGCTACACCTTC
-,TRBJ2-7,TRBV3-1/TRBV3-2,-,CASSQASGRQGEQYF,TGTGCCAGCAGCCAAGCCAGCGGGCGACAGGGCGAGCAGTACTTC
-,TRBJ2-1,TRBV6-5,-,CASTRQISYNEQFF,TGTGCCAGCACACGACAGATCTCCTACAATGAGCAGTTCTTC
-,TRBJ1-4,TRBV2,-,CASSEDGVTNEKLFF,TGTGCCAGCAGTGAAGACGGGGTCACTAATGAAAAACTGTTTTTT
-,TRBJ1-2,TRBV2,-,CASSVGRKVGGYTF,TGTGCCAGCAGTGTGGGCAGGAAGGTAGGAGGCTACACCTTC
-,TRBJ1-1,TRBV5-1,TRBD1,CASSFQRDRVTEAFF,TGCGCCAGCAGCTTTCAACGGGACAGGGTAACTGAAGCTTTCTTT